This T cell receptor (beta chain) stems from a study of shared clonotypes between healthy human individuals. Produced via immunoSEQ multiplex PCR; TCRdb's table is partial and in-frame only. This sample has fewer than 2.5 million clones, with 80% to 95% found just once. V lost 1 base and J lost 13, with 19 bases in between. The CDR3 contains 14 residues. CDR1 and CDR2 (germline): SGHVS, FQNEAQ. Sequenced input: naive CD4+ T cells from PBMCs. The subset is: CD45RA+ positively selected. The receptor was derived from a man between 18 and 35 years old in good health. Some clones in this sample may be carry-over from other donors' samples. The chain joins TRBV7-8 to TRBJ1-2; D possibly corresponds to TRBD1 (5 bases). The CDR3 is CASSLELWRGASTF. The CDR3 nucleotides read TGTGCCAGCAGCTTAGAACTGTGGCGGGGCGCGAGCACCTTC.